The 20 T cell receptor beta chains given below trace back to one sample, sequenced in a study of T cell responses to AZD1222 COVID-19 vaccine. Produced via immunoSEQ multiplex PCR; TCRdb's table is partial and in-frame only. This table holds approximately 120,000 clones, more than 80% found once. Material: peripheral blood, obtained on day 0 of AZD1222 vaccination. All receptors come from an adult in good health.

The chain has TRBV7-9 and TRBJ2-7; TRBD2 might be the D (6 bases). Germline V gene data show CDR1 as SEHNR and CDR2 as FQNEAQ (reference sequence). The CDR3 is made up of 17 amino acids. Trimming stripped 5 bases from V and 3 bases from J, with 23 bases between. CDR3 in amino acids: CASSTQSTGGGFYEQYF. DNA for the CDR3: TGTGCCAGCAGCACCCAATCTACAGGTGGAGGGTTCTACGAGCAGTACTTC.

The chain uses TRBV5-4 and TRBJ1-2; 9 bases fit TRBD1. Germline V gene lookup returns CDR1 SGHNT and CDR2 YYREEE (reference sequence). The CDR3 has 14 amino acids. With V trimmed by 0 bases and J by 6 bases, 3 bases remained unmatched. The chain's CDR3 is CASSLETGGNGYTF. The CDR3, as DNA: TGTGCCAGCAGCTTGGAGACAGGGGGAAATGGCTACACCTTC.

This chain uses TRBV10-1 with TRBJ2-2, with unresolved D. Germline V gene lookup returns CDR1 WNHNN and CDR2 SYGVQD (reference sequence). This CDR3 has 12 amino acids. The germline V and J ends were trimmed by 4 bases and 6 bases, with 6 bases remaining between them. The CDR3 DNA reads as TGCGCCAGCAGTGTTAGGCCCGGGGAGCTGTTTTTT. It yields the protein CASSVRPGELFF.

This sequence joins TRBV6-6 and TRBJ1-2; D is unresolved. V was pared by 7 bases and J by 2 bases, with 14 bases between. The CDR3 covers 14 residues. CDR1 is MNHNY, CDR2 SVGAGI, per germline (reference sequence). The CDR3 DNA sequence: TGTGCCAGCATTAAGGAGGCCTTGAACTATGGCTACACCTTC. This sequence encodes CASIKEALNYGYTF.

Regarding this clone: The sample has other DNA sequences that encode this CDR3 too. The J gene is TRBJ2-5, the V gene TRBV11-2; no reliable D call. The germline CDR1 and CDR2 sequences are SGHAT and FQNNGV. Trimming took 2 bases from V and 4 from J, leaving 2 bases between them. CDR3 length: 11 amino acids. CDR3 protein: CASSLSETQYF. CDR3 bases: TGTGCCAGCAGCTTATCAGAGACCCAGTACTTC.

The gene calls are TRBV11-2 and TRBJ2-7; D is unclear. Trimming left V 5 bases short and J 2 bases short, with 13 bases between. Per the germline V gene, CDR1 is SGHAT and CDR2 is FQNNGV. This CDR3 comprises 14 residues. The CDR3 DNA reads TGTGCCAGCAGCGCCTTGTGGGAAGCCTACGAGCAGTACTTC. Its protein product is CASSALWEAYEQYF.

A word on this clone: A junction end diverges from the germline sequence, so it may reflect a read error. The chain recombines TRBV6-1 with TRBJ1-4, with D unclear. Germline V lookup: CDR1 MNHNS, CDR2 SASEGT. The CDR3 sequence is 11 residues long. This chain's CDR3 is CASSEAFEPTF. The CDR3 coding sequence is TGTGCCAGCAGTGAAGCTTTCGAACCAACTTTT.

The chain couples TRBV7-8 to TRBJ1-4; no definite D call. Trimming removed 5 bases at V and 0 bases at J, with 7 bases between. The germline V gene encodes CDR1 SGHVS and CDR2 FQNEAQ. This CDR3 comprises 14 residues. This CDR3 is CASSLLPTNEKLFF. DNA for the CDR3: TGTGCCAGCAGCCTACTACCAACTAATGAAAAACTGTTTTTT.

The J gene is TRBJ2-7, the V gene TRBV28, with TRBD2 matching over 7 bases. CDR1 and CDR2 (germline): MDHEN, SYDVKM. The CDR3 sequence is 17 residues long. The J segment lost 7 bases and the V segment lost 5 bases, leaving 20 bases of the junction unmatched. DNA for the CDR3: TGTGCCAGCAGTCCCTCTCGGGGAAGAGCGGGGCTAGGGGAGCAGTACTTC. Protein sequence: CASSPSRGRAGLGEQYF.

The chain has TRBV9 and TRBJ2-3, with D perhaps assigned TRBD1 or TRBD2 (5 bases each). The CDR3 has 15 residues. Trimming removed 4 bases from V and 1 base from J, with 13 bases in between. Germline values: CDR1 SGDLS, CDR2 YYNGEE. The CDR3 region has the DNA TGTGCCAGCAGCCCCGGGGACCCCCGCACAGATACGCAGTATTTT. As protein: CASSPGDPRTDTQYF.

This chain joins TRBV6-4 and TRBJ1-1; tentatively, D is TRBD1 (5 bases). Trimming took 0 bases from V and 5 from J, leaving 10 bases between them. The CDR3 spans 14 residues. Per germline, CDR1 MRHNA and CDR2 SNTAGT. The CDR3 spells CASSDSDRRTEAFF. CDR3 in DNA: TGTGCCAGCAGTGACTCCGACAGACGGACTGAAGCTTTCTTT.

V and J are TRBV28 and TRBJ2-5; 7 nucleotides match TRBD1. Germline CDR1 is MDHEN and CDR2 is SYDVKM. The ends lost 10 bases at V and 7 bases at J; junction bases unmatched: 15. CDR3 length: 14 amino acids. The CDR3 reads CATIDPGQRGTQYF. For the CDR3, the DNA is TGTGCCACCATTGACCCGGGACAGAGGGGGACCCAGTACTTC.

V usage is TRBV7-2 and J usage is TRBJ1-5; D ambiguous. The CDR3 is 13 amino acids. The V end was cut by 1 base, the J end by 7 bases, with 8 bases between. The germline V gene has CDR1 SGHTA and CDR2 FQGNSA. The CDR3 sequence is CASSLEAEQPQHF. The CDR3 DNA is TGTGCCAGCAGCTTAGAGGCCGAACAGCCCCAGCATTTT.

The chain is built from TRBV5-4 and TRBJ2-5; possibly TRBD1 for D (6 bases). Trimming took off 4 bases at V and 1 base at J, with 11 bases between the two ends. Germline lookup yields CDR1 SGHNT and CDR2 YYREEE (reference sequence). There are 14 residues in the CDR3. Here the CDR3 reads CASSPWTAQETQYF. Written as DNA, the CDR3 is TGTGCCAGCAGCCCCTGGACAGCCCAAGAGACCCAGTACTTC.

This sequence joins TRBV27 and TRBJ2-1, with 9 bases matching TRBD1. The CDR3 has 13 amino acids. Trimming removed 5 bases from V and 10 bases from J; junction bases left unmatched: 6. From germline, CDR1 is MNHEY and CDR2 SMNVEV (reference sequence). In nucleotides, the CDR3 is TGTGCCAGCAGTAGGGGACAGGGTGGCGAGCAGTTCTTC. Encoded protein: CASSRGQGGEQFF.

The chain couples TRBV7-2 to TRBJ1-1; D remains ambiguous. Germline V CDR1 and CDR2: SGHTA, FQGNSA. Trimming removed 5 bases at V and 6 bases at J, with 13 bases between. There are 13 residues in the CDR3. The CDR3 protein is CASSALKGAEAFF. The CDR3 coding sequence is TGTGCCAGCAGCGCCTTAAAGGGCGCTGAAGCTTTCTTT.

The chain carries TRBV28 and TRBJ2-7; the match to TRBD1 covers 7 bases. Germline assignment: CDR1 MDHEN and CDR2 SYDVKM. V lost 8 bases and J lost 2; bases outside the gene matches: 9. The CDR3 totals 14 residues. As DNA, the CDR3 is TGTGCCAGCGGCCCAGGGGGTTCAACCTACGAGCAGTACTTC. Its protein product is CASGPGGSTYEQYF.

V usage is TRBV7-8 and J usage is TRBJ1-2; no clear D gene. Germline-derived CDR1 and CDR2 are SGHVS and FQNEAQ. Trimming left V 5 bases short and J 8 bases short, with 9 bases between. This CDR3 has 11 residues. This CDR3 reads CASSRVGGYTF. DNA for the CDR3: TGTGCCAGCAGCCGCGTGGGCGGCTACACCTTC.

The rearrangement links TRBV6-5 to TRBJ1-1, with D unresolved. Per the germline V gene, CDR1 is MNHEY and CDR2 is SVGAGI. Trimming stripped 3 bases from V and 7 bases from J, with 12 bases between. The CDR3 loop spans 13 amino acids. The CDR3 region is CASSYGPSYEAFF. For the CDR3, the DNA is TGTGCCAGCAGTTATGGGCCGTCCTATGAAGCTTTCTTT.

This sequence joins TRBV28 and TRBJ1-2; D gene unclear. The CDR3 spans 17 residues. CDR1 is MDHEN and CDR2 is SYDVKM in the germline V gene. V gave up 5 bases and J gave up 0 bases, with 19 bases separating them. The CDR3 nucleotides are TGTGCCAGCAGTGGCGCTGACCGGGCGGCAGCTAACTATGGCTACACCTTC. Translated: CASSGADRAAANYGYTF.